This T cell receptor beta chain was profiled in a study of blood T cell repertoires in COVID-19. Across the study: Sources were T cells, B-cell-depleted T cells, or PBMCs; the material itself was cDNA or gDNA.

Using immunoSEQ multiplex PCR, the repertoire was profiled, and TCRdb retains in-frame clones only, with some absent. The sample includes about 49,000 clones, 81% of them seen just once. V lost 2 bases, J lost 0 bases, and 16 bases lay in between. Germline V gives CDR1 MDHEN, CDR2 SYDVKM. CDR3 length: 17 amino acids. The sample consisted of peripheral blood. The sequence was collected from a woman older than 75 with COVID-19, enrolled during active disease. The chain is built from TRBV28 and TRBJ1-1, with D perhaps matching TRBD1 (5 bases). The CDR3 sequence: CASSLRGTRVMNTEAFF. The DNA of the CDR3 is TGTGCCAGCAGTTTAAGGGGAACAAGGGTGATGAACACTGAAGCTTTCTTT.